This T cell receptor (beta chain) was sequenced in a study of memory CD4+ T cells and cytomegalovirus serostatus. Only in-frame clones appear in the TCRdb table, and some are missing; sequencing was by immunoSEQ multiplex PCR. The sample contains 41,000 or so clones, more than 75% of which appear only once. Single viable CD3+CD4+CD8-CD45RO+ cells were sorted as the memory CD4+ T cells. The receptor comes from an adult in good health and CMV-seronegative. Sequencing used memory CD4+ T cells from blood.

The CDR3 is CASRRQASIDEQFF. CDR3 nucleotides: TGCGCCAGCAGACGCCAGGCTAGTATAGATGAGCAGTTCTTC. V and J are TRBV5-1 and TRBJ2-1; no definite D call. CDR3 length: 14 amino acids. The V gene lost 5 bases and the J gene lost 8 bases, with 17 bases spanning the gap. Germline V gives CDR1 SGHRS, CDR2 YFSETQ.